Following are 4 T cell receptor beta chains from one sample sequenced in a study of blood T cells in healthy people across ages. A J-beta primer mix and a sample-barcoded 5' primer were used in a second PCR of about 6 to 12 cycles. MiXCR, run by TCRdb on the 5' RACE reads, gives a single entry per CDR3 protein. The sample lists 600,000 or so distinct CDR3 sequences; about 30% were seen once. Material: blood. These receptors all stem from a woman of 80 years or more in good health.

There are a few counts of this clonotype. The chain uses TRBV18 and TRBJ1-2, with 7 bases fitting TRBD1. This CDR3 has 12 amino acids. After removal of 2 bases from V and 11 bases from J, the junction contained 5 bases not matched to a gene. The germline CDR1 and CDR2 sequences are KGHSH and LQKENI. Written as DNA, the CDR3 is TGTGCCAGCTCACCAGGACAGGAAGCTTACACCTTC. As protein: CASSPGQEAYTF. The entire variable domain, with the rest obtained from reference TRBV18 and TRBJ1-2, is as follows: NAGVMQNPRHLVRRRGQEARLRCSPMKGHSHVYWYRQLPEEGLKFMVYLQKENIIDESGMPKERFSAEFPKEGPSILRIQQVVRGDSAAYFCASSPGQEAYTFGSGTRLTVV.

This clonotype occurred a few times. This chain connects TRBV19 to TRBJ2-7; TRBD2 might be the D (6 bases). The germline V gene has CDR1 LNHDA and CDR2 SQIVND (reference sequence). V was cut by 4 bases and J by 1 base, with 14 bases left in between. The CDR3 has 15 residues. The chain's CDR3 is CASSRRADQSYEQYF. CDR3 nucleotides: TGTGCCAGTAGTAGGAGGGCGGACCAATCCTACGAGCAGTACTTC.

This clonotype was seen repeatedly, ten times or more. V is TRBV5-1 and J is TRBJ2-5; the D is unclear. The CDR3 extends over 15 amino acids. Between the trimmed V and J ends, which lost 0 bases and 5 bases, there was a span of 14 bases. Germline loops: CDR1 SGHRS, CDR2 YFSETQ. In DNA form, the CDR3 reads TGCGCCAGCAGCTTGGACTTCCTGATTGGGGAGACCCAGTACTTC. Protein product: CASSLDFLIGETQYF.

The J gene is TRBJ2-7, the V gene TRBV4-1, with D perhaps matching TRBD1 (5 bases). CDR1 is MGHRA and CDR2 is YSYEKL in the germline V gene. This CDR3 is built from 15 residues. V shed 1 base and J shed 2 bases, with 12 bases lying between them. The CDR3 spells CASSQGLTATYEQYF. CDR3 nucleotides: TGCGCCAGCAGCCAAGGCTTGACAGCAACCTACGAGCAGTACTTC.